A selection of T cell receptor beta chains follows, all from one sample in a study of cytomegalovirus exposure and HLA in healthy donors. Assay used: immunoSEQ multiplex PCR; TCRdb lists only in-frame clones, some missing. This sample has about 77,000 clones; 78% occur once, and the top ten carry about 3.5%. The sequenced sample was PBMCs. Every receptor here comes from a man in his forties in good health and CMV-seronegative. Both conserved end residues are part of each CDR3. D genes are given only for firm matches. Some rows have no size entry. The others give once, few or many, or a class for an expanded clone.

TRBV9,TRBJ1-6,.,.,TGTGCCAGCAGCACAGGAGGGGGGGCTGGTAATTCACCCCTCCACTTT,CASSTGGGAGNSPLHF
TRBV6-5,TRBJ2-1,.,.,TGTGCCAGCAGTTACTCGGCCAGGGGATACAATGAGCAGTTCTTC,CASSYSARGYNEQFF
TRBV5-4,TRBJ1-1,.,.,TGTGCCAGCAGCTTGATCCGGAGCACTGAAGCTTTCTTT,CASSLIRSTEAFF
TRBV11-3,TRBJ2-2,.,.,TGTGCCAGCCCCATTTCGGGGATAAAGAACACCGGGGAGCTGTTTTTT,CASPISGIKNTGELFF
TRBV7-2,TRBJ1-4,.,.,TGTGCCAGCAGCTTATCGGGGGGGGCTCATGAAAAACTGTTTTTT,CASSLSGGAHEKLFF
TRBV6-6,TRBJ2-4,.,.,TGTGCCAGCAGCCCCGTAGATCCGAGGGGGGGAAACATTCAGTACTTC,CASSPVDPRGGNIQYF
TRBV18,TRBJ1-1,TRBD1,.,TGTGCCAGCTCACCGGACAGGGCAACTGAAGCTTTCTTT,CASSPDRATEAFF
TRBV30,TRBJ2-7,TRBD1,.,TGTGCCTGGAGTCCCGGGACAGGGCAGGGCGAGCAGTACTTC,CAWSPGTGQGEQYF
TRBV5-4,TRBJ1-3,TRBD1,few,TGTGCCAGCAGCTTACCGGGACAGAGCTCTGGAAACACCATATATTTT,CASSLPGQSSGNTIYF
TRBV29-1,TRBJ2-2,.,.,TGCAGCGTTGACTTCGGGGACTCGGGCGGGGAGCTGTTTTTT,CSVDFGDSGGELFF
TRBV7-2,TRBJ2-1,.,.,TGTGCCAGCAGCGAGCAAAACTCCTACAATGAGCAGTTCTTC,CASSEQNSYNEQFF
TRBV7-2,TRBJ2-5,.,.,TGTGCCAGCAGCGGCCGCACCGCTCAGGGGACCCAGTACTTC,CASSGRTAQGTQYF
TRBV9,TRBJ1-2,.,.,TGTGCCAGCAGCGTAAGGGGTATTAGCTATGGCTACACCTTC,CASSVRGISYGYTF
TRBV6-5,TRBJ1-1,.,.,TGTGCCAGCAGATACAACGGGGGAGGCACTGAAGCTTTCTTT,CASRYNGGGTEAFF
TRBV7-2,TRBJ2-7,TRBD2,.,TGTGCCAGCAGCTCTAGCGGGGGGGACGAGCAGTACTTC,CASSSSGGDEQYF
TRBV10-3,TRBJ1-6,TRBD1,few,TGTGCCATCAGCACCTCAACAGGGGGCGAAGGGTCACCCCTCCACTTT,CAISTSTGGEGSPLHF
TRBV5-6,TRBJ1-1,.,.,TGTGCCAGCAGCTCCCAGGAGGGTTTTGAAGCTTTCTTT,CASSSQEGFEAFF
TRBV19,TRBJ1-2,.,.,TGTGCCAGCGCCCCAAAGACAACAAACTATGGCTACACCTTC,CASAPKTTNYGYTF
TRBV6-4,TRBJ1-2,.,once,TGTGCCAGCAGCCAGGGCTTTAACTATGGCTACACCTTC,CASSQGFNYGYTF
TRBV10-3,TRBJ2-2,TRBD2,.,TGTGCCATCAGTGAGTGGAGCGGGGGGGACACCGGGGAGCTGTTTTTT,CAISEWSGGDTGELFF
TRBV19,TRBJ2-5,TRBD2,.,TGTGCCAGTAGTTTCACTAGCGAAGAGACCCAGTACTTC,CASSFTSEETQYF
TRBV6-4,TRBJ1-6,.,.,TGTGCCAGCAGTGACCGGGACACGGATTCACCCCTCCACTTT,CASSDRDTDSPLHF
TRBV5-4,TRBJ1-1,.,few,TGTGCCAGCAGCTTGGGACAGGCCAACACTGAAGCTTTCTTT,CASSLGQANTEAFF
TRBV7-2,TRBJ1-6,.,.,TGTGGGGCGGGGACCATTAATTCACCCCTCCACTTT,CGAGTINSPLHF
TRBV5-4,TRBJ1-6,.,.,TGTGCCAGCAGTGCCCGACAGTATAATTCACCCCTCCACTTT,CASSARQYNSPLHF
TRBV27,TRBJ1-1,.,.,TGTGCCAGCAGTTTTAGGGAATTCGGGAGGAAAGCTTTCTTT,CASSFREFGRKAFF
TRBV4-2,TRBJ1-3,.,.,TGTGCCAGCAGCCAACCGGACAGTAGCTCTGGAAACACCATATATTTT,CASSQPDSSSGNTIYF
TRBV7-9,TRBJ2-1,TRBD1,.,TGTGCCAGCAGCTTCGGGACAGGGGCCTACAATGAGCAGTTCTTC,CASSFGTGAYNEQFF
TRBV5-1,TRBJ1-4,.,few,TGCGCCAGCAGCTTGACAGAGTTTAATGAAAAACTGTTTTTT,CASSLTEFNEKLFF
TRBV30,TRBJ1-1,TRBD1,.,TGTGCCTGGAGTGTAGACTACTGGCGTAAACAGGGGACGCGGTTTCGCACTGAAGCTTTCTTT,CAWSVDYWRKQGTRFRTEAFF
TRBV7-6,TRBJ1-6,TRBD1,.,TGTGCCAGCAGCCCAGGAGACAGGGGGAGCTCCTATAATTCACCCCTCCACTTT,CASSPGDRGSSYNSPLHF
TRBV5-6,TRBJ2-5,.,.,TGTGCCAGCAGCAAAGGAGGGCTCCTCGGGACCCAGTACTTC,CASSKGGLLGTQYF
TRBV29-1,TRBJ1-4,TRBD1,.,TGCAGCGTTGGGACAGGGGCTAATGAAAAACTGTTTTTT,CSVGTGANEKLFF
TRBV10-3,TRBJ1-3,TRBD1,.,TGTGCCATCAGTGCTGGGAGGACAGGCGGGTCAAGTGGAAACACCATATATTTT,CAISAGRTGGSSGNTIYF
TRBV5-4,TRBJ1-2,TRBD1,.,TGTGCCAGCAGCTTCGACAGGGGAAGTGGCTACACCTTC,CASSFDRGSGYTF
TRBV7-2,TRBJ1-1,.,.,TGTGCCAGCAGCTTAGTGGGGGGGACAACTACGGAAGCTTTCTTT,CASSLVGGTTTEAFF
TRBV6-5,TRBJ2-3,.,once,TGTGCCAGCAGGTTACAACGGGCAGATACGCAGTATTTT,CASRLQRADTQYF
TRBV7-3,TRBJ1-2,.,.,TGTGCCAGCAGCTCCAATAGTGCGGCAGGCTACACCTTC,CASSSNSAAGYTF